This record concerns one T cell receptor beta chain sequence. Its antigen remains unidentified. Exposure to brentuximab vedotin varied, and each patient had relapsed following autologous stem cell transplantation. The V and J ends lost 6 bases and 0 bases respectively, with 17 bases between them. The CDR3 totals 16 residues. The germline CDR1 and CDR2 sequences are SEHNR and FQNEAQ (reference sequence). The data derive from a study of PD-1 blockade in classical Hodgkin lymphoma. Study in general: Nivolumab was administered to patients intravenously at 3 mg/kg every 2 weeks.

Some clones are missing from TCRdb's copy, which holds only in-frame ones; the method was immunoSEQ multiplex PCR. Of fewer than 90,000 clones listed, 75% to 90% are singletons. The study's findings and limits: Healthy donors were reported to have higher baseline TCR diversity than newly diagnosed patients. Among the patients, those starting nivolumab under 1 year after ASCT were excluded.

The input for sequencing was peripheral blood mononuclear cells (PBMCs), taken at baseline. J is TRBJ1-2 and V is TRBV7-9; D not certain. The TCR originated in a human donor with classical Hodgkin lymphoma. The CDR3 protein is CASSQGPPLANYGYTF. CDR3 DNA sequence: TGTGCCAGCAGTCAAGGACCGCCGTTAGCTAACTATGGCTACACCTTC. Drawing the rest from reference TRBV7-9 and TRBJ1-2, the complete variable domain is DTGVSQNPRHKITKRGQNVTFRCDPISEHNRLYWYRQTLGQGPEFLTYFQNEAQLEKSRLLSDRFSAERPKGSFSTLEIQRTEQGDSAMYLCASSQGPPLANYGYTFGSGTRLTVV.